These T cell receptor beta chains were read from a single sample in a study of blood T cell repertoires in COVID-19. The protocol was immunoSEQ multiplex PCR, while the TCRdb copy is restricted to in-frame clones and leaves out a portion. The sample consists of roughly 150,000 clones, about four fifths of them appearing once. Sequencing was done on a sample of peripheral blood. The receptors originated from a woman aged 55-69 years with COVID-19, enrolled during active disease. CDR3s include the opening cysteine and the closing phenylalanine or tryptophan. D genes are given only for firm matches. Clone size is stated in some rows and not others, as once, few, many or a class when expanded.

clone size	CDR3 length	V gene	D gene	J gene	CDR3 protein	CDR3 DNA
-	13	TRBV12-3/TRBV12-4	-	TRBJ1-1	CASSPGWDTEAFF	TGTGCCAGCAGCCCAGGGTGGGACACTGAAGCTTTCTTT
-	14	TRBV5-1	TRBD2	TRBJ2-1	CASSRWEGTNEQFF	TGCGCCAGCAGTAGGTGGGAGGGAACGAATGAGCAGTTCTTC
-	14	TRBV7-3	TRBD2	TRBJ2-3	CASSQGLALDTQYF	TGTGCCAGCAGCCAGGGACTAGCACTAGATACGCAGTATTTT
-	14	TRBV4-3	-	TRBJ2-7	CASSHGRGPFEQYF	TGCGCCAGCAGCCATGGTAGGGGCCCCTTCGAGCAGTACTTC
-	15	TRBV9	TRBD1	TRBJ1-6	CASSVGDREGYPLHF	TGTGCCAGCAGCGTAGGGGACAGGGAGGGTTATCCCCTCCACTTT
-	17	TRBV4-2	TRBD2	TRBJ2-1	CASSQPGTSGHYNEQFF	TGTGCCAGCAGCCAACCCGGGACTAGCGGGCATTACAATGAGCAGTTCTTC
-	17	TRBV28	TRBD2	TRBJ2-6	CASSATSGSTGANVLTF	TGTGCCAGCAGTGCGACTAGCGGGAGCACTGGGGCCAACGTCCTGACTTTC
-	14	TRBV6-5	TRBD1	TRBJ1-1	CASSDGTGIIQAFF	TGTGCCAGCAGCGACGGGACAGGGATTATTCAAGCTTTCTTT
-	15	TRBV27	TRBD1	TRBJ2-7	CASSSARDSTYEQYF	TGTGCCAGCAGTTCCGCTCGGGACAGCACCTACGAGCAGTACTTC
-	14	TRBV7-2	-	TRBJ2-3	CASSLVSGPDTQYF	TGTGCCAGCAGCTTAGTCAGCGGGCCAGATACGCAGTATTTT
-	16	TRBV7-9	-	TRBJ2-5	CASSSGGQGVKETQYF	TGTGCCAGCAGCTCCGGGGGTCAGGGGGTTAAGGAGACCCAGTACTTC
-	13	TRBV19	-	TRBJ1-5	CASNAGRNQPQHF	TGTGCCAGTAACGCAGGGCGAAATCAGCCCCAGCATTTT
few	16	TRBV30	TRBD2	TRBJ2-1	CAWSVGTSGTRDEQFF	TGTGCCTGGAGTGTGGGGACTAGCGGCACCCGCGATGAGCAGTTCTTC
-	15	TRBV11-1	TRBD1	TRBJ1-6	CASSLSGQDYSPLHF	TGTGCCAGCAGCTTATCGGGACAGGATTATTCACCCCTCCACTTT
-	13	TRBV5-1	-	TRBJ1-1	CASSLEAPRLEVF	TGCGCCAGCAGCTTGGAGGCTCCGAGGTTGGAGGTTTTT
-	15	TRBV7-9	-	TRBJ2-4	CASSLAGATKNIQYF	TGTGCCAGCAGCTTAGCGGGGGCAACCAAAAACATTCAGTACTTC
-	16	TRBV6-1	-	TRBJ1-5	CASSEAGRGGNQPQHF	TGTGCCAGCAGTGAAGCTGGCAGGGGCGGAAATCAGCCCCAGCATTTT
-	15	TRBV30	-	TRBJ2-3	CAWSPRGALTDTQYF	TGTGCCTGGAGTCCCCGGGGAGCCCTCACAGATACGCAGTATTTT
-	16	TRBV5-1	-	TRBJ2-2	CASSFTGQEGTGELFF	TGCGCCAGCAGCTTTACCGGACAGGAGGGCACCGGGGAGCTGTTTTTT
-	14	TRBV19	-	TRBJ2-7	CASSIGQGDYEQYF	TGTGCCAGTAGTATAGGGCAGGGCGACTACGAGCAGTACTTC
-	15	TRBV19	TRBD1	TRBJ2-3	CASSSYRGTTDTQYF	TGTGCCAGTAGTAGCTACAGGGGAACCACAGATACGCAGTATTTT
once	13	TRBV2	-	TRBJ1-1	CASSPIRQYEAFF	TGTGCCAGCAGCCCCATTAGACAGTATGAAGCTTTCTTT
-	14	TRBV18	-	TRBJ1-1	CASSPTAAGDEAFF	TGTGCCAGCTCACCGACAGCGGCGGGAGATGAAGCTTTCTTT
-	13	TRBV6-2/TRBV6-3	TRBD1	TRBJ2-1	CASSYRGRSEQFF	TGTGCCAGCAGTTATAGGGGGCGAAGTGAGCAGTTCTTC
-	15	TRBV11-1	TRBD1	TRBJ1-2	CASSPPGQLNYGYTF	TGTGCCAGCAGCCCCCCGGGACAGCTTAACTATGGCTACACCTTC
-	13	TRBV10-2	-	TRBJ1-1	CASSESGVAEAFF	TGCGCCAGCAGTGAGTCAGGGGTCGCTGAAGCTTTCTTT
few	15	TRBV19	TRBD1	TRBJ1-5	CASRLDRAEGQPQHF	TGTGCCAGTAGATTGGACAGGGCAGAGGGTCAGCCCCAGCATTTT
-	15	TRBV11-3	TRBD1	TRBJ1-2	CASSFPGGADYGYTF	TGTGCCAGCAGCTTCCCAGGGGGCGCGGACTATGGCTACACCTTC
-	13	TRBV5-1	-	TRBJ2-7	CASSFDRSYEQYF	TGCGCCAGCAGCTTTGACAGAAGCTACGAGCAGTACTTC
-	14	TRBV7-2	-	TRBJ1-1	CASRRGTGNTEAFF	TGTGCCAGCAGAAGGGGCACCGGGAACACTGAAGCTTTCTTT
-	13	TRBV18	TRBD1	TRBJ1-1	CASSGRQGAEAFF	TGTGCCAGCTCAGGACGACAGGGTGCTGAAGCTTTCTTT
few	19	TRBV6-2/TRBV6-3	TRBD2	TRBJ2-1	CASSYPTGTSGGFDNEQFF	TGTGCCAGCAGTTATCCTACCGGGACTAGCGGGGGGTTCGACAATGAGCAGTTCTTC
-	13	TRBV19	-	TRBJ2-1	CASSQGNYNEQFF	TGTGCCAGTAGCCAGGGGAATTACAATGAGCAGTTCTTC
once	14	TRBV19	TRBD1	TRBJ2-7	CASSTRDRVYEQYF	TGTGCCAGTAGTACCCGGGACAGGGTCTACGAGCAGTACTTC
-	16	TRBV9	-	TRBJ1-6	CASAPGGLSYNSPLHF	TGTGCCAGCGCCCCCGGGGGGCTTTCCTATAATTCACCCCTCCACTTT
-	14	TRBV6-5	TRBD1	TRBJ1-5	CASSPGQGNQPQHF	TGTGCCAGCAGTCCCGGACAGGGCAATCAGCCCCAGCATTTT
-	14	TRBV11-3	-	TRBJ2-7	CASSLGGRAGEQYF	TGTGCCAGCAGCCTAGGAGGCAGGGCGGGGGAGCAGTACTTC
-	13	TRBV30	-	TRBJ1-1	CAWIPRGFTEAFF	TGTGCCTGGATTCCCCGGGGGTTCACTGAAGCTTTCTTT
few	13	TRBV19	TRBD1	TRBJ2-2	CASSMDRAGELFF	TGTGCCAGTAGTATGGACAGGGCCGGGGAGCTGTTTTTT
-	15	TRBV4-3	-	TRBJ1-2	CASSLGTGANYGYTF	TGCGCCAGCAGCCTAGGGACGGGAGCTAACTATGGCTACACCTTC
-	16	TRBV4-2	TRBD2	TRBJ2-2	CASSQVRGVNTGELFF	TGTGCCAGCAGCCAAGTGCGGGGGGTGAACACCGGGGAGCTGTTTTTT
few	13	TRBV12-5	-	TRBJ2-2	CASGLGTEGELFF	TGTGCTAGTGGTTTGGGGACAGAGGGGGAGCTGTTTTTT
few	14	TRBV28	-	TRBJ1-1	CASSSGAVYTEAFF	TGTGCCAGCAGTTCAGGGGCAGTATACACTGAAGCTTTCTTT
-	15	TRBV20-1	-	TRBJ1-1	CSASRPKGEGTEAFF	TGCAGTGCTAGTCGGCCCAAGGGAGAGGGAACTGAAGCTTTCTTT
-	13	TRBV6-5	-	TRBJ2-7	CASLVPEAYEQYF	TGTGCCAGCTTGGTACCCGAAGCGTACGAGCAGTACTTC
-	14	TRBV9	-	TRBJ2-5	CASSVEQGWETQYF	TGTGCCAGCAGCGTAGAACAGGGCTGGGAGACCCAGTACTTC
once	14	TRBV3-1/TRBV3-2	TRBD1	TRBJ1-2	CASSPGQGYYGYTF	TGTGCCAGCAGCCCGGGACAGGGTTACTATGGCTACACCTTC
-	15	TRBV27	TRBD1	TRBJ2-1	CASSLGTASYNEQFF	TGTGCCAGCAGCCTGGGGACAGCCTCCTACAATGAGCAGTTCTTC
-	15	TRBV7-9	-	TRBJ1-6	CASSLVGQGNSPLHF	TGTGCCAGCAGTCTCGTGGGTCAGGGGAATTCACCCCTCCACTTT
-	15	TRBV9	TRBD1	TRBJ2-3	CASSVEDRVGDTQYF	TGTGCCAGCAGCGTAGAAGACAGGGTGGGAGATACGCAGTATTTT
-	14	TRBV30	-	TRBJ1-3	CAWSSAASGNTIYF	TGTGCCTGGAGTTCCGCCGCGTCTGGAAACACCATATATTTT
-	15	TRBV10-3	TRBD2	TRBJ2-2	CAISEASGPTGELFF	TGTGCCATCAGTGAGGCTAGCGGGCCCACCGGGGAGCTGTTTTTT
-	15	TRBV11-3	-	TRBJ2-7	CASSLDATGAGEQYF	TGTGCCAGCAGCTTAGATGCGACTGGGGCTGGAGAGCAGTACTTC
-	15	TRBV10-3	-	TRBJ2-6	CASASTSSGANVLTF	TGTGCCAGTGCCTCTACCTCCTCTGGGGCCAACGTCCTGACTTTC